The sample holds one count of the clone carrying this T cell receptor (beta chain). These data originate in a study of PD-1 blockade in classical Hodgkin lymphoma. Time point described: newly diagnosed, previously untreated cHL patient sample. From thawed PBMCs, CD8+ T cells were isolated by magnetic negative selection. The V end was cut by 6 bases, the J end by 4 bases, with 13 bases between. Germline V gene data show CDR1 as LNHDA and CDR2 as SQIVND (reference sequence). CDR3 length: 14 amino acids. The table came from immunoSEQ multiplex PCR; TCRdb's copy has only in-frame clones and leaves some out. The sample consists of roughly 21,000 clones, approximately 87% of them appearing once.

Specimen: CD8+ T cells from blood. The TCR comes from a human donor with classical Hodgkin lymphoma. The J gene is TRBJ1-5, the V gene TRBV19, with D perhaps TRBD1 (5 bases). CDR3 DNA sequence: TGTGCCAGTAGGCAGGGTGGTGGTAATCAGCCCCAGCATTTT. Translated, it gives CASRQGGGNQPQHF.